The 29 T cell receptor beta chains in this list originate from one sample, sequenced in a study of molecular identifiers for immune sequencing clone quantification. TCRdb used MiXCR to reprocess the PCR reads, holding one entry per CDR3 protein. The sample has tens of thousands of distinct CDR3 sequences, over 15% seen once. The specimen sequenced was naive CD8+ T cells from blood, with Jurkat cell RNA spiked in. Subset meaning: FACS-sorted CD8+CD4-CCR7+CD45RA+ naive T cells. These receptors were obtained from a human donor in good health. Some libraries in this study had Jurkat cell RNA spiked in.

This clonotype has a handful of counts. The V and J genes are TRBV27 and TRBJ2-1, with TRBD2 matching over 12 bases. The CDR3 extends over 17 amino acids. Germline V CDR1 and CDR2: MNHEY, SMNVEV (reference sequence). The V and J ends lost 6 bases and 8 bases, in that order; junction bases with no gene match: 14. CDR3 sequence (DNA): TGTGCCAGCAGCCGAGGACTAGCGGGATTAAATGGGCATGAGCAGTTCTTC. Its protein product is CASSRGLAGLNGHEQFF.

This chain joins TRBV5-4 and TRBJ2-3; possibly TRBD1 for D (5 bases). The V and J ends lost 4 bases and 2 bases respectively, with 14 bases between them. Germline V gives CDR1 SGHNT, CDR2 YYREEE (reference sequence). The CDR3 runs 15 residues. CDR3 bases: TGTGCCAGCAGCCCGACGGCAGGGATCACAGATACGCAGTATTTT. This translates into CASSPTAGITDTQYF.

This clonotype was picked up a small number of times. The rearrangement links TRBV28 to TRBJ2-1, with D unclear. Germline V gives CDR1 MDHEN, CDR2 SYDVKM. V shed 5 bases and J shed 5 bases, with 16 bases lying between them. The CDR3 consists of 15 residues. The CDR3 bases are TGTGCCAGCAGTAAGATAGCCCTAGTCGACAATGAGCAGTTCTTC. It encodes CASSKIALVDNEQFF.

This clonotype was recorded many times. The chain uses TRBV5-8 and TRBJ2-3; 7 nucleotides match TRBD2. Germline CDR1 and CDR2: SGHTS and YDEGEE. The junction had 4 bases not matched to a gene; V was cut back by 3 bases and J by 0 bases. There are 15 residues in the CDR3. In nucleotides, the CDR3 is TGTGCCAGCAGCTGGAGCGGGATAAGCACAGATACGCAGTATTTT. Encoded protein: CASSWSGISTDTQYF.

A note on this clonotype: A read error may explain this, as a much larger clone is one base away. This rearrangement joins TRBV7-8 to TRBJ1-1, with D unclear. From germline, CDR1 is SGHVS and CDR2 FQNEAQ. V gave up 2 bases and J gave up 1 base, with 8 bases separating them. This CDR3 has 14 residues. CDR3 region: CASSLWSANTEAFF. The CDR3 DNA is TGTGCCAGCAGCTTATGGTCAGCGAACACTGAAGCTTTCTTT.

This clonotype was recorded many times. This rearrangement joins TRBV27 to TRBJ2-7; weak D call: TRBD1 (6 bases). V lost 4 bases to trimming and J lost 0 bases, with 7 bases between them. The germline V gene encodes CDR1 MNHEY and CDR2 SMNVEV (reference sequence). The CDR3 is 13 residues long. The CDR3 bases are TGTGCCAGCAGTTCGGACAGCTCCTACGAGCAGTACTTC. As protein: CASSSDSSYEQYF.

This chain links TRBV28 with TRBJ1-6; no definite D call. This CDR3 has 15 residues. In germline, CDR1 is MDHEN, CDR2 SYDVKM. Deletions cut 7 bases from V and 2 bases from J, with 12 bases between. The CDR3 region is CASTRQSPYNSPLHF. DNA of the CDR3: TGTGCCAGCACCCGGCAGAGCCCCTATAATTCACCCCTCCACTTT.

This clonotype was recorded at least ten times. The CDR3 loop is CASSYPPEGRREKLFF. The CDR3 bases are TGTGCCAGCAGTTACCCCCCGGAGGGGAGGAGAGAAAAACTGTTTTTT. The chain combines TRBV6-2 or TRBV6-3 with TRBJ1-4, with D possibly being TRBD1 (5 bases). The germline V and J ends were trimmed by 2 bases and 8 bases, with 18 bases remaining between them. The germline gives CDR1 MNHEY, CDR2 SVGEGT. The CDR3 is made up of 16 amino acids.

The sample holds many counts of this clonotype. J is TRBJ2-3 and V is TRBV28; the D is unclear. The V and J ends lost 3 bases and 0 bases respectively, with 7 bases between them. There are 14 residues in the CDR3. From germline, CDR1 is MDHEN and CDR2 SYDVKM. Here the CDR3 reads CASSFGGSTDTQYF. DNA of the CDR3: TGTGCCAGCAGTTTTGGCGGAAGCACAGATACGCAGTATTTT.

This clonotype was seen just once. At one end, the junction sequence differs from germline, possibly due to a read error. The chain employs TRBV30 and TRBJ2-3; no clear D. Germline lookup yields CDR1 GTSNPN and CDR2 SVGIG (reference sequence). This CDR3 has 13 residues. The CDR3 protein is CTWSVSVPDTQYF. The CDR3 DNA reads TGTACCTGGAGTGTATCTGTGCCAGATACGCAGTATTTT.

This clonotype was seen ten or more times. This sequence joins TRBV29-1 and TRBJ2-5; TRBD1 matches at 9 bases. CDR1 and CDR2 (germline): SQVTM, ANQGSEA. This CDR3 comprises 13 residues. J lost 2 bases, V lost 7 bases, and 5 bases had no gene match. CDR3 sequence (DNA): TGCAGCGCCTCGGACAGGGGTCAAGAGACCCAGTACTTC. Its translation is CSASDRGQETQYF.

This clonotype was detected a few times. The chain employs TRBV28 and TRBJ2-7; no clear D. The CDR3 spans 13 residues. With 2 bases removed from V and 3 bases from J, the gap between germline ends came to 8 bases. Germline V gene data show CDR1 as MDHEN and CDR2 as SYDVKM. The CDR3 here is CASSLVGDYEQYF. The DNA of the CDR3 is TGTGCCAGCAGTTTAGTTGGAGACTACGAGCAGTACTTC.

There are many counts of this clonotype. The J gene is TRBJ1-2, the V gene TRBV4-1; D is undetermined. The CDR3 spans 16 residues. Germline assignment: CDR1 MGHRA and CDR2 YSYEKL. V lost 0 bases and J 3 bases, leaving 14 bases between the germline ends. CDR3 in amino acids: CASSQDPGRDYYGYTF. CDR3 nucleotides: TGCGCCAGCAGCCAAGATCCGGGAAGAGATTACTATGGCTACACCTTC.

This clonotype was seen at least ten times. The chain has TRBV4-1 and TRBJ1-5, with 10 bases identical to TRBD1. The CDR3 extends over 17 amino acids. J lost 5 bases, V lost 1 base, and 8 bases had no gene match. Looked up from germline, CDR1 is MGHRA and CDR2 is YSYEKL. The CDR3 bases are TGCGCCAGCAGCCAAGCCCCTTTGGACAGGGGGGATCAGCCCCAGCATTTT. It yields the protein CASSQAPLDRGDQPQHF.

In this sample, this clonotype turned up many times. The chain links TRBV28 to TRBJ2-5; a weak D match, TRBD2 (5 bases). The CDR3 loop spans 16 amino acids. From germline, CDR1 is MDHEN and CDR2 SYDVKM. V lost 5 bases and J 3 bases, leaving 19 bases between the germline ends. The CDR3 spells CASSTKFGRIKETQYF. The CDR3 coding sequence is TGTGCCAGCAGTACCAAATTTGGGAGAATTAAAGAGACCCAGTACTTC. The entire variable domain, with the rest obtained from reference TRBV28 and TRBJ2-5, is as follows: DVKVTQSSRYLVKRTGEKVFLECVQDMDHENMFWYRQDPGLGLRLIYFSYDVKMKEKGDIPEGYSVSREKKERFSLILESASTNQTSMYLCASSTKFGRIKETQYFGPGTRLLVL.

This clonotype was observed at least ten times. V gene TRBV13 combines with J gene TRBJ2-5, with D possibly TRBD2 on 6 matching bases. Germline V gene sequence: CDR1 PRHDT, CDR2 FYEKMQ (reference sequence). The CDR3 loop spans 12 amino acids. Trimming shortened V by 5 bases and J by 4 bases, and 8 bases separated the two germline ends. CDR3 amino acids: CASSPGGETQYF. The CDR3 coding sequence is TGTGCCAGCAGCCCCGGGGGAGAGACCCAGTACTTC.

To note about this clonotype: This clone may be a read error of a much larger clone one base away. The rearrangement uses TRBV11-3 and TRBJ1-4; the D is unclear. Germline CDR1 is SGHNT and CDR2 is YENEEA. The CDR3 runs 15 residues. The CDR3 DNA sequence: TGTGCCAGCAGTCCATCCCCCGCCATTAATGAAAAACTGCTTTTT. Translation gives CASSPSPAINEKLLF.

This clonotype has a count of ten or more. This chain connects TRBV29-1 to TRBJ1-2; D ambiguous. The germline gives CDR1 SQVTM, CDR2 ANQGSEA. Trimming took off 1 base at V and 4 bases at J, with 19 bases between the two ends. This CDR3 is built from 16 residues. CDR3 DNA: TGCAGCGTTGAAGTAGCAACCCCAACTATGGGCTATGGCTACACCTTC. Amino acids: CSVEVATPTMGYGYTF.

This clonotype was recorded at least ten times. The J gene is TRBJ2-5, the V gene TRBV27; 11 nucleotides line up with TRBD2. V shed 4 bases, J shed 4 bases, and the junction held 8 bases outside the gene matches. This CDR3 region has 16 residues. Germline CDR1 is MNHEY and CDR2 is SMNVEV (reference sequence). The CDR3 DNA follows: TGTGCCAGCAGTTCGGTAGCGGGAGGGCCAGTAGAGACCCAGTACTTC. It codes for CASSSVAGGPVETQYF.

A note on this clonotype: Without the conserved terminal phenylalanine or tryptophan, this CDR3 likely stems from a read error. It is unclear where the CDR3 begins or ends on the DNA, so no DNA is shown, and the CDR3 is as TCRdb lists it. The chain recombines TRBV7-8 with TRBJ1-1. A total of 19 residues make up the CDR3, ends included. CDR1 SGHVS and CDR2 FQNEAQ come from the germline V gene. The CDR3 is CASSLAPHLALYRNTEALL.

This clonotype occurred many times. This chain links TRBV7-8 with TRBJ2-7; D remains ambiguous. V gave up 5 bases and J gave up 7 bases, with 15 bases separating them. CDR1 is SGHVS and CDR2 is FQNEAQ in the germline V gene. The CDR3 consists of 13 residues. For the CDR3, the DNA is TGTGCCAGCAGCGTTAGCCCAGGCTGGGAGCAGTACTTC. As protein: CASSVSPGWEQYF.

This CDR3 reads CASSYNPGDEQYF. The CDR3 coding sequence is TGTGCCAGCAGCTACAACCCGGGTGATGAGCAGTACTTC. J is TRBJ2-7 and V is TRBV5-6; D is unclear. V was cut by 3 bases and J by 7 bases, with 14 bases left in between. Germline-derived CDR1 and CDR2 are SGHDT and YYEEEE. The CDR3 is made up of 13 amino acids. Drawing the rest from reference TRBV5-6 and TRBJ2-7, the complete variable domain is DAGVTQSPTHLIKTRGQQVTLRCSPKSGHDTVSWYQQALGQGPQFIFQYYEEEERQRGNFPDRFSGHQFPNYSSELNVNALLLGDSALYLCASSYNPGDEQYFGPGTRLTVT.

A note on this clonotype: A much bigger clone sits one base away, suggesting this may be a read error. This chain links TRBV9 with TRBJ2-7; TRBD2 agrees at 9 bases. Germline CDR1 and CDR2: SGDLS and YYNGEE. The CDR3 is 15 residues long. Trimming at V came to 6 bases and at J to 3 bases, leaving 10 bases not matched to a gene. For the CDR3, the DNA is TGTGCCAGCACCCGCGCTAGCGGGGTTGACTACGAGCAGTACTTC. It yields the protein CASTRASGVDYEQYF.

At least ten counts were recorded for this clonotype. The chain employs TRBV6-5 and TRBJ2-1; no firm D call. The germline V gene encodes CDR1 MNHEY and CDR2 SVGAGI. The CDR3 runs 13 residues. V lost 4 bases, J lost 1 base, and 5 bases lay in between. CDR3 residues: CASSFSSYNEQFF. In DNA form, the CDR3 reads TGTGCCAGCAGTTTTAGTTCCTACAATGAGCAGTTCTTC.

The V and J genes are TRBV28 and TRBJ2-7; perhaps D is TRBD1 or TRBD2 (7 bases each). Per germline, CDR1 MDHEN and CDR2 SYDVKM. V was shortened by 11 bases and J by 6 bases, with 14 bases between the two germline ends. The length of the CDR3 is 11 residues. The CDR3 sequence is CAWGRGPEQYF. Written as DNA, the CDR3 is TGTGCCTGGGGGAGGGGGCCCGAGCAGTACTTC.

As for this clonotype: A read error may be the cause here, since a much bigger clone is one base away. J is TRBJ2-1 and V is TRBV24-1, with a weak D call TRBD2 (5 bases). Germline V gene data show CDR1 as KGHDR and CDR2 as SFDVKD. V lost 7 bases, J lost 9 bases, and 15 bases lay in between. This CDR3 region has 13 residues. CDR3 nucleotides: TGTGCCACCAGCCCTAGGACTGGAAGTGAGCAGTTCTTC. It is translated as CATSPRTGSEQFF.

This clonotype was detected many times. V and J are TRBV6-1 and TRBJ1-5, with D possibly matching TRBD1 (5 bases). The germline V gene has CDR1 MNHNS and CDR2 SASEGT. This CDR3 contains 14 residues. Trimming shortened V by 4 bases and J by 4 bases, and 11 bases separated the two germline ends. CDR3 nucleotide sequence: TGTGCCAGCAGTGTGGGCAGGGTAAATCAGCCCCAGCATTTT. This translates into CASSVGRVNQPQHF.

This clonotype was seen repeatedly, ten times or more. The chain carries TRBV7-2 and TRBJ2-7; possibly TRBD2 for D (7 bases). CDR1 SGHTA and CDR2 FQGNSA come from the germline V gene. V shed 5 bases and J shed 0 bases, with 11 bases lying between them. CDR3 length: 14 residues. CDR3 nucleotide sequence: TGTGCCAGCAGCCCGGGGGGCTCCTCCTACGAGCAGTACTTC. Protein sequence: CASSPGGSSYEQYF. The full variable domain, completed using reference TRBV7-2 and TRBJ2-7, is GAGVSQSPSNKVTEKGKDVELRCDPISGHTALYWYRQSLGQGLEFLIYFQGNSAPDKSGLPSDRFSAERTGGSVSTLTIQRTQQEDSAVYLCASSPGGSSYEQYFGPGTRLTVT.

This clonotype was counted at least ten times. This chain joins TRBV27 and TRBJ2-5; D remains unclear. CDR1 and CDR2 from the germline V gene are MNHEY and SMNVEV (reference sequence). The germline V and J ends were trimmed by 1 base and 4 bases, with 10 bases remaining between them. This CDR3 spans 14 amino acids. CDR3 coding DNA: TGTGCCAGCAGTTTATTGTACAGCGCAGAGACCCAGTACTTC. It specifies CASSLLYSAETQYF.